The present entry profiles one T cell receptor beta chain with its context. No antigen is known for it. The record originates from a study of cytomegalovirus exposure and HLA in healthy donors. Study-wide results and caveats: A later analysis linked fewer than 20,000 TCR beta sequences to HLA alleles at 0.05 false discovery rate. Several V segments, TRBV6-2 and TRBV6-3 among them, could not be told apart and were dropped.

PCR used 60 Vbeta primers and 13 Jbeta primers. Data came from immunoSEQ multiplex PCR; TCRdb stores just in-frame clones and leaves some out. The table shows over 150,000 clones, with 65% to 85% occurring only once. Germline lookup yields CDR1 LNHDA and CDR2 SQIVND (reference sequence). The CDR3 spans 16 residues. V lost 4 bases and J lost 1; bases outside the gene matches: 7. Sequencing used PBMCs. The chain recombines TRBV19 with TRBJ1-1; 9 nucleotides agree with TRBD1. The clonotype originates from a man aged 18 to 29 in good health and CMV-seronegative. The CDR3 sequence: CASSTPTGGANTEAFF. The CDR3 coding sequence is TGTGCCAGTAGTACCCCTACAGGGGGCGCGAACACTGAAGCTTTCTTT.